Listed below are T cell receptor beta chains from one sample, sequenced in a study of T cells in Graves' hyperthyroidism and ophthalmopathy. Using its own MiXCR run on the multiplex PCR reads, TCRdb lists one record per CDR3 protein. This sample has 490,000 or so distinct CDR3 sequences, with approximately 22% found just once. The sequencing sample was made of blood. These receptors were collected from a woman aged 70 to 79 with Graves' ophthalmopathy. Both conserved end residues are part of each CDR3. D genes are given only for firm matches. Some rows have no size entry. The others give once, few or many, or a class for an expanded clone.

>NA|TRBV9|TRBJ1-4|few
CASSKFDSLGKLFF
TGTGCCAGCAGTAAATTCGACAGTCTCGGAAAACTGTTTTTT
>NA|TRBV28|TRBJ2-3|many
CASSGSRGPDTQYF
TGTGCCAGCAGTGGGTCGCGGGGGCCAGATACGCAGTATTTT
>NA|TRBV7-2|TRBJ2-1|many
CASSLVGWNEQFF
TGTGCCAGCAGCTTAGTTGGGTGGAATGAGCAGTTCTTC
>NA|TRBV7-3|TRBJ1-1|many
CASSLIGGGTEAFF
TGTGCCAGCAGCTTAATAGGTGGGGGTACTGAAGCTTTCTTT
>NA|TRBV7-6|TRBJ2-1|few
CASSQEANNEQFF
TGTGCCAGCAGTCAAGAGGCCAACAATGAGCAGTTCTTC
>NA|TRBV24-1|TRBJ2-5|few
CATSENRAWETQYF
TGTGCCACCAGTGAGAACAGGGCATGGGAGACCCAGTACTTC
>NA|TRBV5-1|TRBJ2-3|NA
CASSWERSTDTQYF
TGCGCCAGCAGCTGGGAGCGGAGCACAGATACGCAGTATTTT
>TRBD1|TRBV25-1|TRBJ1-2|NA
CASSAGGNGYTF
TGTGCCAGCAGTGCAGGGGGCAATGGCTACACCTTC
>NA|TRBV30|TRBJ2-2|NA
CAWSVLPQNTGELFF
TGTGCCTGGAGTGTGTTGCCCCAGAACACCGGGGAGCTGTTTTTT
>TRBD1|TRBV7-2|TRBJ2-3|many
CASSTGTGSDTQYF
TGTGCCAGCAGCACGGGGACAGGGAGTGATACGCAGTATTTT
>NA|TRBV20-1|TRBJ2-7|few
CSASKSPYEQYF
TGCAGTGCTAGCAAGTCCCCCTACGAGCAGTACTTC
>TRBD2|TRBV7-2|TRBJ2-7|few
CASSAHTGLAGLYEQYF
TGTGCCAGCAGCGCCCACACGGGACTAGCGGGACTCTACGAGCAGTACTTC
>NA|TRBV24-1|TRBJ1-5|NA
CATSGTGWNQPQHF
TGTGCCACCAGTGGAACAGGCTGGAATCAGCCCCAGCATTTT
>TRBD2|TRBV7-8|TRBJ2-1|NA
CASSLVREERHNEQFF
TGTGCCAGCAGCTTAGTTCGGGAGGAGAGACACAATGAGCAGTTCTTC
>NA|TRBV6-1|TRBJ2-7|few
CASSENWRRNEQYF
TGTGCCAGCAGTGAAAATTGGAGGAGGAACGAGCAGTACTTC
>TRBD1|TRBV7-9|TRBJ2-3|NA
CASSFGDGQGAATQYF
TGTGCCAGCAGCTTCGGGGACGGACAGGGAGCGGCTACGCAGTATTTT
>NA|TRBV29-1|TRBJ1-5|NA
CSVAGSGNQPQHF
TGCAGCGTTGCCGGGTCGGGCAATCAGCCCCAGCATTTT
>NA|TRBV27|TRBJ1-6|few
CASSLLARGTNSPLHF
TGTGCCAGCAGTTTACTGGCAAGGGGCACTAATTCACCCCTCCACTTT
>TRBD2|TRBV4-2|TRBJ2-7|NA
CASSHPTSGHYEQYF
TGTGCCAGCAGCCATCCCACTAGCGGACACTACGAGCAGTACTTC
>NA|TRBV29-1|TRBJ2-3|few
CSVEAGARADTQYF
TGCAGCGTTGAAGCGGGGGCGAGAGCAGATACGCAGTATTTT
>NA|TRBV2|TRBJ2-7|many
CASSQQGSSSYEQYF
TGTGCCAGCAGTCAACAGGGCAGCAGCTCCTACGAGCAGTACTTC
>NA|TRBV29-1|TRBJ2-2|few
CSVKSFTGSSGELFF
TGCAGCGTCAAATCCTTTACAGGGAGTTCGGGGGAGCTGTTTTTT
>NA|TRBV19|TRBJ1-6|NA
CASNRNSPLHF
TGTGCCAGTAACCGAAATTCACCCCTCCACTTT
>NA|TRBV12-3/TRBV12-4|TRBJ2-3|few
CASSLGGGASDTQYF
TGTGCCAGCAGTTTAGGGGGGGGCGCTTCAGATACGCAGTATTTT
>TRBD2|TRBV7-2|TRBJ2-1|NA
CASSLVAGDRGNEQFF
TGTGCCAGCAGCTTAGTGGCGGGAGACCGAGGCAATGAGCAGTTCTTC